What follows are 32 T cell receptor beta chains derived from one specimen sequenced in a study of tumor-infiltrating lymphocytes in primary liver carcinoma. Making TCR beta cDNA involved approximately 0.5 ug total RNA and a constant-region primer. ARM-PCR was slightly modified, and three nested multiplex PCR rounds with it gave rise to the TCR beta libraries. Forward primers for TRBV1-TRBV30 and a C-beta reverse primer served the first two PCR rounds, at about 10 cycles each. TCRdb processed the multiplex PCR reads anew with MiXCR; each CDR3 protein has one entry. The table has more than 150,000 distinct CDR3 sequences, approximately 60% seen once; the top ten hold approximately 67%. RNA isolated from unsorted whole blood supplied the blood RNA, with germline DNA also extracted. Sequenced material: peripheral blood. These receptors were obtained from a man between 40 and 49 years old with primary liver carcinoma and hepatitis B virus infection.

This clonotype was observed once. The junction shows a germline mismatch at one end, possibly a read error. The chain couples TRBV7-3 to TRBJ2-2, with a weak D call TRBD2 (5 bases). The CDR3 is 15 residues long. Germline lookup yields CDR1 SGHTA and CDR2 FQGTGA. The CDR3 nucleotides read TGCGCCAGCAGCCTAGCCGGGGTGAACACCGGGGAGCTGTTTTTT. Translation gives CASSLAGVNTGELFF.

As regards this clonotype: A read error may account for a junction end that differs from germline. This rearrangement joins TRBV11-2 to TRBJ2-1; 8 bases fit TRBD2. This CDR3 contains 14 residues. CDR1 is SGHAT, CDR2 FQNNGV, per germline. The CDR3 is CASTVAGTYNEQFF. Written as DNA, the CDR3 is TGTGCCAGCACTGTAGCGGGAACGTACAATGAGCAATTCTTC. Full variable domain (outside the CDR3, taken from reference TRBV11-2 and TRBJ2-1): EAGVAQSPRYKIIEKRQSVAFWCNPISGHATLYWYQQILGQGPKLLIQFQNNGVVDDSQLPKDRFSAERLKGVDSTLKIQPAKLEDSAVYLCASTVAGTYNEQFFGPGTRLTVL.

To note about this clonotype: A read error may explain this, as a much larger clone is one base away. The CDR3 region is CASSQGWAGGQERFF. The CDR3 region has the DNA TGTGCCAGCAGCCAAGGATGGGCGGGAGGACAGGAGCGGTTCTTC. The chain has TRBV14 and TRBJ2-1, with D possibly being TRBD2 (8 bases). This CDR3 has 15 amino acids. Per the germline V gene, CDR1 is SGHDN and CDR2 is FVKESK.

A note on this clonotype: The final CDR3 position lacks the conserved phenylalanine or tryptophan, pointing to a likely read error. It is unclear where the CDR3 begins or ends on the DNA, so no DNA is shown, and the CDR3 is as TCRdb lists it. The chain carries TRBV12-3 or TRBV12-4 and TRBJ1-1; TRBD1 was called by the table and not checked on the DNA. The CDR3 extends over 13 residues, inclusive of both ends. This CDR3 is CASSGQQGTEAFI.

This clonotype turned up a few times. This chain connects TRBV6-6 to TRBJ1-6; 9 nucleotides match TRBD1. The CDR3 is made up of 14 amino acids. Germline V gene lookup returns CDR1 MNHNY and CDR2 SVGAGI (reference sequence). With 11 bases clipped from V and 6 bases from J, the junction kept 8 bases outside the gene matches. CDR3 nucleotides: TGTGCCGCAAGGACAGGGGAGGGTAATTCACCCCTCCACTTT. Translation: CAARTGEGNSPLHF.

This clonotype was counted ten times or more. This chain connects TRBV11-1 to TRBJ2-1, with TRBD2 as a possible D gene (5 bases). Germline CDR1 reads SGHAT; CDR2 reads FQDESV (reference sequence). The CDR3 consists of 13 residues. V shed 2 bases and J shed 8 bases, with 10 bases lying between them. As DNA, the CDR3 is TGTGCCAGCAGCTTACCGGACGGGGATGAGCAGTTCTTC. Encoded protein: CASSLPDGDEQFF.

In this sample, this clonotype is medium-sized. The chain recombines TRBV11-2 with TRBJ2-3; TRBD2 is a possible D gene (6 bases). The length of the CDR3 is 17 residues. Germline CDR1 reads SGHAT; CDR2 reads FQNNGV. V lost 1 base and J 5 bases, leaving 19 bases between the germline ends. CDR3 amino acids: CASSLVGAGSGEDTQYF. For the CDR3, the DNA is TGTGCCAGCAGCTTAGTCGGCGCGGGGTCGGGTGAAGATACGCAGTATTTT.

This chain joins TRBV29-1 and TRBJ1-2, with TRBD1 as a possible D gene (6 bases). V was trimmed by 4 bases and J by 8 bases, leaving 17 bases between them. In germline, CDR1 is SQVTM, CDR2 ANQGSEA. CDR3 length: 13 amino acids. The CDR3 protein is CSVVRQGGKGYTF. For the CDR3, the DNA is TGCAGCGTTGTTCGACAAGGGGGTAAGGGCTACACCTTC.

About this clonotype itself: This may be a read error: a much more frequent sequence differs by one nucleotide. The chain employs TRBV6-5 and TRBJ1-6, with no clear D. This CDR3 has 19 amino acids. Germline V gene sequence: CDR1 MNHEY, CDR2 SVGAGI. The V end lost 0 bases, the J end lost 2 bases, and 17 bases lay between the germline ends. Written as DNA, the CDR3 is TGTGCCAGCAGTTACTCGCTGATCCCCAGCGGGGCCTATAATTCACCCCTCCACTTT. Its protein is CASSYSLIPSGAYNSPLHF.

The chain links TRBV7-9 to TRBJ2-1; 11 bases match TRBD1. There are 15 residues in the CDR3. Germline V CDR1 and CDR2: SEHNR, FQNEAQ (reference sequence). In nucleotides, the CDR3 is TGTACCGGCAACTTAGGGACAGGGGGTTACAATGAGCAGTTCTTC. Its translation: CTGNLGTGGYNEQFF.

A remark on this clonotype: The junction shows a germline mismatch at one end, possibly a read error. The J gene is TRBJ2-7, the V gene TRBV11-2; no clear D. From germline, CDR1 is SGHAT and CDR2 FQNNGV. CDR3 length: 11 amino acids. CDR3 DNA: TGTGCCAACAGCCTTGTACAGTCGCAGTACTTC. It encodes CANSLVQSQYF.

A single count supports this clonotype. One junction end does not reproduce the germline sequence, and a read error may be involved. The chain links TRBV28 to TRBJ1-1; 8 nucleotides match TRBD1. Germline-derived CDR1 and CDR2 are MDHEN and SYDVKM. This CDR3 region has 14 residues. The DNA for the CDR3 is TGTGCCAGCAGTTTCCCGACAGGGGCCACTGAAGTTTTCTTT. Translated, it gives CASSFPTGATEVFF. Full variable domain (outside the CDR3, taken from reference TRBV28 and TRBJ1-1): DVKVTQSSRYLVKRTGEKVFLECVQDMDHENMFWYRQDPGLGLRLIYFSYDVKMKEKGDIPEGYSVSREKKERFSLILESASTNQTSMYLCASSFPTGATEVFFGQGTRLTVV.

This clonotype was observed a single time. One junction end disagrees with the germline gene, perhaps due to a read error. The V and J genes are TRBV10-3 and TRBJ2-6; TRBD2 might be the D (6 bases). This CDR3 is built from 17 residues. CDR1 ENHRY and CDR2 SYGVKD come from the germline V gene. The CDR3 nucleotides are TGTGCCAGCGGAGGGAATTCCCTTCTCTCTGGGGCCAACGCCCTGACTTTC. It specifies CASGGNSLLSGANALTF.

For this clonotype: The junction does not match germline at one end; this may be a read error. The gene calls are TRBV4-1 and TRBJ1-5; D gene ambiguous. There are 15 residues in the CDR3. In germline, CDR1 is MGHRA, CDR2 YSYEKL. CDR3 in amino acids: CASSQDLFSNQPQHF. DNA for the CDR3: TGCGCCAGTAGCCAAGATCTGTTTAGCAATCAGCCCCAGCATTTT.

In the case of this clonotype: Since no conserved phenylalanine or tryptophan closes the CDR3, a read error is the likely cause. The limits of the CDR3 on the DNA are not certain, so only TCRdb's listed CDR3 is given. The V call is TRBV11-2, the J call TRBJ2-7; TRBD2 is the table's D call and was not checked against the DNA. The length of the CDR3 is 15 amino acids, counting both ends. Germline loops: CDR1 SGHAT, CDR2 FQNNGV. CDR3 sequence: CASSLLAGAAYERYL.

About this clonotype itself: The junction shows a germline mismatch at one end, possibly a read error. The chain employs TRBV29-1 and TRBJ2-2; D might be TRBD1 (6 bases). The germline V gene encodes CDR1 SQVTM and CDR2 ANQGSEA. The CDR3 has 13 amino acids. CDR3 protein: CSVDGQITGELFF. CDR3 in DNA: TGTAGCGTTGACGGACAGATCACCGGGGAGCTGTTTTTT.

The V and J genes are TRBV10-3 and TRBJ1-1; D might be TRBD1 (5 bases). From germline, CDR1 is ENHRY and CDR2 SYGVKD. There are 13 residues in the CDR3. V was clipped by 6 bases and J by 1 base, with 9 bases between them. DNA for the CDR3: TGTGCCATCAGCAGCGGGGGGAACACTGAAGCTTTCTTT. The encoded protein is CAISSGGNTEAFF.

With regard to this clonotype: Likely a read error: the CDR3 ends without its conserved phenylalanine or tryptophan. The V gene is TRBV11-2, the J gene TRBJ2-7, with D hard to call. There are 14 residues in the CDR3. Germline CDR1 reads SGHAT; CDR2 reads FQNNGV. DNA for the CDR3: TGTGCCGGCAGCTTAACGGACGGAGCCTGCGATCAGTACATC. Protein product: CAGSLTDGACDQYI.

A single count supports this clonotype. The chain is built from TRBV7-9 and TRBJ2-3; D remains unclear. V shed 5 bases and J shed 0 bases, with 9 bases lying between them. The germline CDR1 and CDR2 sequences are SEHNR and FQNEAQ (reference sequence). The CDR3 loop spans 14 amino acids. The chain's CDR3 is CASSITLSTDTQYF. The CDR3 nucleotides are TGTGCCAGCAGCATCACCCTAAGCACAGATACGCAGTATTTT.

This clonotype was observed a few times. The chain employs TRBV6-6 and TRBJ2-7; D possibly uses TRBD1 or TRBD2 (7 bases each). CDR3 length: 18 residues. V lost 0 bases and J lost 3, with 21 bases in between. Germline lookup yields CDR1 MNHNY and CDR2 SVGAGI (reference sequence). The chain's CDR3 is CASSYSGGGGLLNYEQYF. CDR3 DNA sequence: TGTGCCAGCAGTTACTCGGGAGGGGGCGGCCTTCTTAACTACGAGCAGTACTTC.

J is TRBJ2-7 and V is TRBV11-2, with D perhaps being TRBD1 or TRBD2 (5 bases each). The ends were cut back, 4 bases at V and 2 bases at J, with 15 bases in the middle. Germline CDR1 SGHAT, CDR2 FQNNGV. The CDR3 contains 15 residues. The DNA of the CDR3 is TGTGCCAGCAGCTCAAGGGACGACAGCCCCTACGAGCAGTACTTC. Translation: CASSSRDDSPYEQYF.

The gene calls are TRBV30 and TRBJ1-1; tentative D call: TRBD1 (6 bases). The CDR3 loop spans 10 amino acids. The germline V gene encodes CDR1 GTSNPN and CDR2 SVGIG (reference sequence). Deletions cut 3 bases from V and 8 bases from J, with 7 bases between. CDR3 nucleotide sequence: TGTGCCTGGAGGAGGGGGGAAGCTTTCTTT. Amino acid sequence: CAWRRGEAFF.

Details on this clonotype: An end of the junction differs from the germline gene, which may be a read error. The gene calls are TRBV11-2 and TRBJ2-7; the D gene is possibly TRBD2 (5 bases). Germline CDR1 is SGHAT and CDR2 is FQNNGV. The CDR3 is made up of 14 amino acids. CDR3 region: CSSSLTDGAYEHYF. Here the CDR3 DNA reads TGTTCTAGCAGCTTAACTGACGGAGCCTACGAGCACTACTTC.

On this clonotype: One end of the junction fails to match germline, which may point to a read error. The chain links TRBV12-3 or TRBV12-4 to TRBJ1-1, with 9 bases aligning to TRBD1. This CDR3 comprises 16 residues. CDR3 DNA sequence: TGTGCCAGCAGTTTTACGGGACAGGGAGCGCGCACTGAAGTTTTCTTT. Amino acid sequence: CASSFTGQGARTEVFF.

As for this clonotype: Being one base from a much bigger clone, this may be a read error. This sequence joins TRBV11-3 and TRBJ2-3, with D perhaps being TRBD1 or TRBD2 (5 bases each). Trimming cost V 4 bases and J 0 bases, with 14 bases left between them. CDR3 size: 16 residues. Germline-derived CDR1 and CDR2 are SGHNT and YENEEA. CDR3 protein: CASSSPGRPSTDTQYF. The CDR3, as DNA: TGTGCCAGCAGCTCTCCGGGACGTCCGAGCACAGATACGCAGTATTTT.

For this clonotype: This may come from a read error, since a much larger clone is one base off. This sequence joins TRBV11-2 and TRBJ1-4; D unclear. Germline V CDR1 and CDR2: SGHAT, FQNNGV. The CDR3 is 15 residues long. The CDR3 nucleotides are TGTGCCAGCACCTTAGTGAGGGCTCCCGGGGAAAAACTGTTTTTT. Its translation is CASTLVRAPGEKLFF.

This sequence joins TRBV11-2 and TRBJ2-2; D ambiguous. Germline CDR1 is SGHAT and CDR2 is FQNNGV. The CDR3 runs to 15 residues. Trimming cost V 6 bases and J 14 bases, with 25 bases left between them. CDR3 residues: CASSLFSSNTGYLFF. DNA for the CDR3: TGTGCCAGCAGTCTTTTTTCGTCGAACACCGGGTATCTGTTTTTT.

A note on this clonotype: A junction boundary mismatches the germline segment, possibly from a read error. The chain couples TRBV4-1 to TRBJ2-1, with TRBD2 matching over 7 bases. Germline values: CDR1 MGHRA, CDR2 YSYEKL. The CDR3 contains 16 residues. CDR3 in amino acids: CASSQDLGGIYNEQFF. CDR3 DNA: TGTGCCAGCAGCCAAGATCTGGGAGGGATCTACAATGAGCAGTTCTTC.

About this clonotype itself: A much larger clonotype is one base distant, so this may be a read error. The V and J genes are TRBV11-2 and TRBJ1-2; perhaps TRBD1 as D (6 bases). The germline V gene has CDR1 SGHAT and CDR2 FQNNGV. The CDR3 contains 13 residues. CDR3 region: CASNLAQGTGYTF. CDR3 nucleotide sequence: TGTGCCAGCAACTTAGCTCAGGGGACTGGCTACACCTTC.

The CDR3 sequence is CASSPDALNTEAFF. The CDR3 DNA is TGTGCCAGCTCACCGGACGCTCTTAACACTGAAGCTTTCTTT. This chain links TRBV18 with TRBJ1-1, with no clear D. Trimming took 3 bases from V and 2 from J, leaving 10 bases between them. The CDR3 is 14 amino acids. Germline V lookup: CDR1 KGHSH, CDR2 LQKENI.

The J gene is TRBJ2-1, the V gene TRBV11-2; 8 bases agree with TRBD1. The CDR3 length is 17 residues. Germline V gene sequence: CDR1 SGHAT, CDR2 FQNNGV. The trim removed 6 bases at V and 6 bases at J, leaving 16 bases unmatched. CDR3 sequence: CASSSPVGAGQVNEQFF. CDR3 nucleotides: TGTGCCAGCAGTTCACCAGTTGGGGCGGGACAGGTCAATGAGCAGTTCTTC.

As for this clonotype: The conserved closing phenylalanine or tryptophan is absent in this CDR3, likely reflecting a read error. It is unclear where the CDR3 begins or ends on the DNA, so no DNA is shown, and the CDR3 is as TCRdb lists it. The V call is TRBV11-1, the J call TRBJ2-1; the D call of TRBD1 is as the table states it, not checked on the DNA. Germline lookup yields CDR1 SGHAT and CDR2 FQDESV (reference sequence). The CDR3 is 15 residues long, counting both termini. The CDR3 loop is CASSPYRGLYNERSL.